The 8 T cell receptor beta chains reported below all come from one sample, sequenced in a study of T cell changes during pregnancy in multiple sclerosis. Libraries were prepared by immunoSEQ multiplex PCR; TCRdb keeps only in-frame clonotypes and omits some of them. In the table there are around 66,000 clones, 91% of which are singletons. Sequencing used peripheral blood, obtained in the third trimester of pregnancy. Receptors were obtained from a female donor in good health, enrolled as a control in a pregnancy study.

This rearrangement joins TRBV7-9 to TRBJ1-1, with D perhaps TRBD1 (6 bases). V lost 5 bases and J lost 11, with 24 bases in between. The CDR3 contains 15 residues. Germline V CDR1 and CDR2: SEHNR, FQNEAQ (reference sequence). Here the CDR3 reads CASSRPGGQQNGAFF. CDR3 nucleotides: TGTGCCAGCAGCCGGCCGGGCGGACAGCAAAATGGGGCTTTCTTT.

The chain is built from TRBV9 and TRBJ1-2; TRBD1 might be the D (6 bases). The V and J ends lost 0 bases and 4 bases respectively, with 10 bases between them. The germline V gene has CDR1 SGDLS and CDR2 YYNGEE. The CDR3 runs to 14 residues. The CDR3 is CASSVADSSYGYTF. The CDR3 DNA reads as TGTGCCAGCAGCGTAGCGGACAGTTCCTATGGCTACACCTTC.

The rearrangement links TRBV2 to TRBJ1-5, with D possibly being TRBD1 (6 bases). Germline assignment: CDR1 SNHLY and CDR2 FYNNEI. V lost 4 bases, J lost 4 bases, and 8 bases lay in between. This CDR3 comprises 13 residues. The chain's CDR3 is CASSGTANQPQHF. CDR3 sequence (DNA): TGTGCCAGCAGTGGGACAGCTAATCAGCCCCAGCATTTT.

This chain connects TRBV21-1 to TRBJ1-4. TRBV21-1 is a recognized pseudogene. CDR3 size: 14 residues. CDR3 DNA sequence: TGTGCCAGCAGGGATGGGAGAGGATATGAAAAACTGTTTTTT. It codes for CASRDGRGYEKLFF.

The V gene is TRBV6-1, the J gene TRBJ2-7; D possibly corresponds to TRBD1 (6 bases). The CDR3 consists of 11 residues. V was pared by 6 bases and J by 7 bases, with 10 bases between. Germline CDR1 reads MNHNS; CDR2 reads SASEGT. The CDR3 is CASRAGVEQYF. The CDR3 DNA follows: TGTGCCAGCAGGGCAGGGGTTGAGCAGTACTTC.

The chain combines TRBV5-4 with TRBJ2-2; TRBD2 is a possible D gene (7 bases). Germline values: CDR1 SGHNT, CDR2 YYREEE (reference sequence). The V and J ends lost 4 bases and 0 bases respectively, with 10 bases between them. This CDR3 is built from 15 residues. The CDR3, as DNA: TGTGCCAGCAGCCGAGGGGGGGCGAACACCGGGGAGCTGTTTTTT. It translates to CASSRGGANTGELFF.

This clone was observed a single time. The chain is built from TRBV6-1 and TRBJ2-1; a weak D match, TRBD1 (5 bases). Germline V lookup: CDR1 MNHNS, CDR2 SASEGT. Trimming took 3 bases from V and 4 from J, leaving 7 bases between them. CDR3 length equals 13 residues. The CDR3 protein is CASSDRQYNEQFF. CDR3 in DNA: TGTGCCAGCAGTGATAGACAGTACAATGAGCAGTTCTTC.

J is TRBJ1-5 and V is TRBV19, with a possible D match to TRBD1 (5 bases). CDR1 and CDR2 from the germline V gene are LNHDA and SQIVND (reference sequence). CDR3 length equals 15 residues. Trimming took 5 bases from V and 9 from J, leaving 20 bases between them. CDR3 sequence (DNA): TGTGCCAGTAGTTCGATAAGACAGAGTATTCGGCCCCAGCATTTT. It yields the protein CASSSIRQSIRPQHF.